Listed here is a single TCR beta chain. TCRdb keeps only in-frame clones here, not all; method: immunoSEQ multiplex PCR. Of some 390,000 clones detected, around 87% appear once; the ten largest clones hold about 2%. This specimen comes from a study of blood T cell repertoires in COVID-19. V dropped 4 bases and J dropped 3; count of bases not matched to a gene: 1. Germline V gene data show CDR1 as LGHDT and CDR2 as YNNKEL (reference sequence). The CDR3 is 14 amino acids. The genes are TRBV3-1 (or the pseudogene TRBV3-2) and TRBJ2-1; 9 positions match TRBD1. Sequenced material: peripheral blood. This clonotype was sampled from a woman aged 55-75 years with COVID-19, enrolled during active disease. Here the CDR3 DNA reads TGTGCCAGCAGCCCGACAGGGGGCTACAATGAGCAGTTCTTC. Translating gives CASSPTGGYNEQFF.